The 32 T cell receptor beta chains listed next were all sequenced from one sample in a study of a mutant IDH1 vaccine in newly diagnosed glioma. The sample's time point: baseline, week 1 (first vaccination visit). Specified treatment: pre-vaccination baseline after standard-of-care therapy. This table comes from immunoSEQ multiplex PCR, and its TCRdb copy is limited to in-frame clones, with some not included. Of fewer than 50,000 clones in the sample, 75% to 85% were seen once. The sample consisted of PBMCs, taken from a glioma patient treated with radiotherapy, temozolomide or both. The receptor source for this set is a man in his forties with glioma. Some clones in this sample may be carry-over from other donors' samples.

The rearrangement uses TRBV5-5 and TRBJ1-2; D possibly corresponds to TRBD1 (6 bases). CDR1 and CDR2 (germline): SGHKS, YYEKEE (reference sequence). The CDR3 runs 15 residues. V gave up 4 bases and J gave up 0 bases, with 13 bases separating them. The CDR3 DNA reads as TGTGCCAGCAGCCGATCGGACAGCCCTAACTATGGCTACACCTTC. It is translated as CASSRSDSPNYGYTF.

The sample holds a few counts of this clone. This sequence joins TRBV20-1 and TRBJ1-1; D is possibly TRBD1 (5 bases). Looked up from germline, CDR1 is DFQATT and CDR2 is SNEGSKA (reference sequence). The CDR3 has 11 residues. V lost 8 bases, J lost 5 bases, and 12 bases lay in between. The CDR3 sequence is CSSRVETEAFF. In nucleotides, the CDR3 is TGCAGTAGCAGGGTTGAGACTGAAGCTTTCTTT.

The genes are TRBV2 and TRBJ1-1; weak D call: TRBD1 (6 bases). V lost 7 bases to trimming and J lost 3 bases, with 12 bases between them. In germline, CDR1 is SNHLY, CDR2 FYNNEI. The CDR3 spans 13 residues. DNA of the CDR3: TGTGCCAGCACTCGAGAGGGGGACACTGAAGCTTTCTTT. This sequence encodes CASTREGDTEAFF.

The chain couples TRBV7-9 to TRBJ1-2; unclear D gene. V was shortened by 3 bases and J by 10 bases, with 12 bases between the two germline ends. Germline V gene data show CDR1 as SEHNR and CDR2 as FQNEAQ (reference sequence). CDR3 length equals 12 residues. The CDR3 nucleotides are TGTGCCAGCAGCTTGTCACGGACGGACTACACCTTC. It encodes CASSLSRTDYTF. Based on the CDR3 plus reference TRBV7-9 and TRBJ1-2, the full variable domain is DTGVSQNPRHKITKRGQNVTFRCDPISEHNRLYWYRQTLGQGPEFLTYFQNEAQLEKSRLLSDRFSAERPKGSFSTLEIQRTEQGDSAMYLCASSLSRTDYTFGSGTRLTVV.

Only a few counts were recorded for this clone. J is TRBJ1-1 and V is TRBV7-9, with D possibly TRBD1 on 5 matching bases. The CDR3 contains 12 residues. Germline CDR1 and CDR2: SEHNR and FQNEAQ (reference sequence). V was trimmed by 10 bases and J by 3 bases, leaving 12 bases between them. The CDR3 loop is CATARGYTEAFF. Written as DNA, the CDR3 is TGTGCCACCGCCCGGGGGTACACTGAAGCTTTCTTT.

The rearrangement uses TRBV4-3 and TRBJ1-2; no clear D gene. The V gene lost 1 base and the J gene lost 0 bases, with 9 bases spanning the gap. The CDR3 totals 15 residues. Germline V gene lookup returns CDR1 LGHNA and CDR2 YSLEER. The CDR3 sequence is CASSQGLGPNYGYTF. The CDR3 bases are TGCGCCAGCAGCCAAGGATTAGGTCCTAACTATGGCTACACCTTC.

The sample holds one count of this clone. CDR3 coding DNA: TGTGCCAGCAGCTTAAATGACAGGTTAAACATTCAGTACTTC. This sequence encodes CASSLNDRLNIQYF. The chain has TRBV7-2 and TRBJ2-4; D may be TRBD1 (6 bases). There are 14 residues in the CDR3. Germline lookup yields CDR1 SGHTA and CDR2 FQGNSA. V lost 2 bases and J 6 bases, leaving 11 bases between the germline ends.

This clone was seen only a few times. V and J are TRBV29-1 and TRBJ1-2; D may be TRBD1 (5 bases). CDR3 size: 13 residues. V lost 1 base to trimming and J lost 3 bases, with 9 bases between them. CDR1 is SQVTM and CDR2 is ANQGSEA in the germline V gene. The CDR3 reads CSVEGGTDYGYTF. CDR3 coding DNA: TGCAGCGTTGAAGGGGGCACAGACTATGGCTACACCTTC.

This chain joins TRBV11-2 and TRBJ2-3, with TRBD2 identical over 9 bases. In germline, CDR1 is SGHAT, CDR2 FQNNGV. J lost 1 base, V lost 2 bases, and 13 bases had no gene match. The CDR3 covers 19 residues. The CDR3: CASSLLYFGASGGTDTQYF. Here the CDR3 DNA reads TGTGCCAGCAGCTTACTCTATTTTGGTGCTAGCGGGGGCACAGATACGCAGTATTTT.

This clone was counted only a few times. This sequence joins TRBV28 and TRBJ2-2; the D call may be TRBD1 or TRBD2 (5 bases each). Germline V lookup: CDR1 MDHEN, CDR2 SYDVKM. The CDR3 is made up of 16 amino acids. Deletions cut 6 bases from V and 3 bases from J, with 17 bases between. CDR3 nucleotide sequence: TGTGCCAGCAGGGGTAGTCAGGGACGTCACACCGGGGAGCTGTTTTTT. It encodes CASRGSQGRHTGELFF.

With respect to this clone: At the DNA level, this CDR3 is encoded by other sequences in the same sample as well. The chain is built from TRBV5-6 and TRBJ1-2; 10 bases are shared with TRBD1. Per the germline V gene, CDR1 is SGHDT and CDR2 is YYEEEE. This CDR3 is built from 14 residues. The trim removed 5 bases at V and 3 bases at J, leaving 4 bases unmatched. CDR3 DNA sequence: TGTGCCAGCAGTCCCGGACAGGGGGACTATGGCTACACCTTC. The encoded protein is CASSPGQGDYGYTF.

The chain combines TRBV7-2 with TRBJ2-7; D ambiguous. V lost 7 bases to trimming and J lost 0 bases, with 7 bases between them. CDR3 length: 12 amino acids. Germline V gene sequence: CDR1 SGHTA, CDR2 FQGNSA. The CDR3 region has the DNA TGTGCCAGCAAGGACGGCTCCTACGAGCAGTACTTC. It yields the protein CASKDGSYEQYF.

The chain carries TRBV6-1 and TRBJ2-4; D remains unclear. Trimming cost V 7 bases and J 3 bases, with 7 bases left between them. The germline gives CDR1 MNHNS, CDR2 SASEGT. The CDR3 is made up of 12 amino acids. The CDR3 coding sequence is TGTGCCAGCATTAGGGACAAAAACATTCAGTACTTC. It is translated as CASIRDKNIQYF.

As DNA, the CDR3 is TGTGCCAGCAGCCCATACAAAGGTTTCTACGAGCAGTACTTC. As protein: CASSPYKGFYEQYF. J is TRBJ2-7 and V is TRBV5-4, with D uncertain. Germline CDR1 and CDR2: SGHNT and YYREEE (reference sequence). The CDR3 sequence is 14 residues long. V was pared by 4 bases and J by 3 bases, with 14 bases between. Full variable domain (outside the CDR3, taken from reference TRBV5-4 and TRBJ2-7): ETGVTQSPTHLIKTRGQQVTLRCSSQSGHNTVSWYQQALGQGPQFIFQYYREEENGRGNFPPRFSGLQFPNYSSELNVNALELDDSALYLCASSPYKGFYEQYFGPGTRLTVT.

This rearrangement joins TRBV7-2 to TRBJ2-3; no definite D call. From germline, CDR1 is SGHTA and CDR2 FQGNSA. Trimming removed 3 bases from V and 7 bases from J, with 11 bases in between. The CDR3 is 13 residues long. The CDR3 loop reads CASSFSGGNTQYF. DNA for the CDR3: TGTGCCAGCAGCTTCTCGGGTGGAAATACGCAGTATTTT.

The chain combines TRBV30 with TRBJ2-3; maybe TRBD1 (5 bases). Germline V gives CDR1 GTSNPN, CDR2 SVGIG (reference sequence). The CDR3 contains 12 residues. Trimming pared 2 bases from V and 6 bases from J, leaving 9 bases between. In DNA, the CDR3 is TGTGCCTGGAGTAGGGGAAGGGATACGCAGTATTTT. It encodes CAWSRGRDTQYF.

The CDR3 spells CASSLAAGRTEAFF. The CDR3 coding sequence is TGTGCCAGCAGCTTGGCCGCCGGGAGAACTGAAGCTTTCTTT. The chain joins TRBV5-6 to TRBJ1-1; no clear D. Trimming cost V 0 bases and J 5 bases, with 11 bases left between them. This CDR3 region has 14 residues. Germline CDR1 is SGHDT and CDR2 is YYEEEE.

The chain combines TRBV6-1 with TRBJ2-3; D is unresolved. V lost 6 bases to trimming and J lost 2 bases, with 3 bases between them. The CDR3 contains 11 residues. CDR1 and CDR2 (germline): MNHNS, SASEGT. CDR3 protein: CASRLTDTQYF. In DNA, the CDR3 is TGTGCCAGCAGGCTCACAGATACGCAGTATTTT.

The chain recombines TRBV18 with TRBJ2-5; D uncertain. This CDR3 contains 13 residues. Germline values: CDR1 KGHSH, CDR2 LQKENI. V was clipped by 3 bases and J by 5 bases, with 10 bases between them. The CDR3 protein is CASSPLAWETQYF. Written as DNA, the CDR3 is TGTGCCAGCTCACCCTTGGCCTGGGAGACCCAGTACTTC.

This clone was seen once. The chain employs TRBV29-1 and TRBJ1-3; possibly TRBD1 for D (5 bases). The V end lost 6 bases, the J end lost 3 bases, and 9 bases lay between the germline ends. Germline-derived CDR1 and CDR2 are SQVTM and ANQGSEA. The CDR3 loop spans 12 amino acids. CDR3 sequence: CSVQGYGNTIYF. The CDR3 coding sequence is TGCAGCGTCCAGGGTTATGGAAACACCATATATTTT.

This clone was found a few times. CDR3 sequence: CASSGDRTNYGYTF. The CDR3 DNA reads TGTGCCAGCAGTGGGGACCGAACAAACTATGGCTACACCTTC. The rearrangement joins TRBV27 to TRBJ1-2; D is possibly TRBD1 (5 bases). This CDR3 has 14 amino acids. Trimming cost V 5 bases and J 2 bases, with 12 bases left between them. Looked up from germline, CDR1 is MNHEY and CDR2 is SMNVEV (reference sequence).

The chain uses TRBV11-3 and TRBJ1-1; D might be TRBD1 (5 bases). The V gene's germline CDR1 is SGHNT and CDR2 YENEEA. The V end lost 3 bases, the J end lost 5 bases, and 10 bases lay between the germline ends. The CDR3 sequence is 13 residues long. CDR3 DNA sequence: TGTGCCAGCAGCTTCCTCCGGGGGACTGAAGCTTTCTTT. Translating it yields CASSFLRGTEAFF.

This clone was found once. The chain combines TRBV19 with TRBJ2-7; 11 bases are a match to TRBD2. The junction had 3 bases not matched to a gene; V was cut back by 8 bases and J by 0 bases. CDR1 is LNHDA and CDR2 is SQIVND in the germline V gene (reference sequence). The CDR3 runs to 14 residues. CDR3 bases: TGTGCCAGTTCCGGGACTAGCGGCTCCTACGAGCAGTACTTC. As protein: CASSGTSGSYEQYF. Variable domain in full (rest from reference TRBV19 and TRBJ2-7): DGGITQSPKYLFRKEGQNVTLSCEQNLNHDAMYWYRQDPGQGLRLIYYSQIVNDFQKGDIAEGYSVSREKKESFPLTVTSAQKNPTAFYLCASSGTSGSYEQYFGPGTRLTVT.

V gene TRBV5-1 combines with J gene TRBJ2-1; D call uncertain. Trimming pared 1 base from V and 1 base from J, leaving 9 bases between. From germline, CDR1 is SGHRS and CDR2 YFSETQ. CDR3 length: 15 amino acids. This chain's CDR3 is CASSLWAGSYNEQFF. CDR3 nucleotide sequence: TGCGCCAGCAGCTTGTGGGCTGGATCCTACAATGAGCAGTTCTTC.

V is TRBV7-2 and J is TRBJ2-7; D is unresolved. The CDR3 length is 15 residues. CDR1 SGHTA and CDR2 FQGNSA come from the germline V gene. V was shortened by 1 base and J by 2 bases, with 12 bases between the two germline ends. The CDR3 here is CASSLEVQQAYEQYF. The CDR3 DNA follows: TGTGCCAGCAGCTTAGAGGTTCAACAAGCCTACGAGCAGTACTTC.

The V call is TRBV7-9, the J call TRBJ1-3; D is unresolved. The germline gives CDR1 SEHNR, CDR2 FQNEAQ (reference sequence). The CDR3 runs 15 residues. V lost 1 base to trimming and J lost 4 bases, with 11 bases between them. This chain's CDR3 is CASSLGSGQGNTIYF. Here the CDR3 DNA reads TGTGCCAGCAGCTTAGGCTCTGGCCAGGGAAACACCATATATTTT.

The CDR3 protein is CATRGYLSTTNEKLFF. CDR3 nucleotides: TGTGCCACCAGGGGTTATTTATCGACGACTAATGAAAAACTGTTTTTT. The gene calls are TRBV2 and TRBJ1-4, with D possibly TRBD1 on 6 matching bases. In germline, CDR1 is SNHLY, CDR2 FYNNEI. V lost 10 bases to trimming and J lost 2 bases, with 20 bases between them. The CDR3 consists of 16 residues.

This clone was picked up a small number of times. The chain uses TRBV14 and TRBJ1-1; D gene unclear. The germline V gene encodes CDR1 SGHDN and CDR2 FVKESK. V lost 2 bases to trimming and J lost 1 base, with 11 bases between them. There are 15 residues in the CDR3. The CDR3 spells CASSQFPRKNTEAFF. CDR3 bases: TGTGCCAGCAGCCAATTCCCACGGAAGAACACTGAAGCTTTCTTT.

The genes are TRBV2 and TRBJ1-1; TRBD1 agrees at 8 bases. The CDR3 covers 13 residues. J was trimmed by 4 bases and V by 5 bases; bases with no gene match: 3. Germline CDR1 and CDR2: SNHLY and FYNNEI. The CDR3 DNA reads TGTGCCAGCAGTTCAGGGGGCTTCACTGAAGCTTTCTTT. Its translation is CASSSGGFTEAFF.

The V and J genes are TRBV7-8 and TRBJ1-5; D not resolved. This CDR3 is built from 12 residues. V lost 5 bases to trimming and J lost 8 bases, with 10 bases between them. Germline loops: CDR1 SGHVS, CDR2 FQNEAQ. This CDR3 is CASSRPGEPQHF. The CDR3 nucleotides read TGTGCCAGCAGCCGGCCCGGAGAGCCCCAGCATTTT.

The sample holds one count of this clone. The genes are TRBV6-1 and TRBJ2-3; unclear D gene. The length of the CDR3 is 15 residues. Germline loops: CDR1 MNHNS, CDR2 SASEGT. V was pared by 8 bases and J by 0 bases, with 15 bases between. For the CDR3, the DNA is TGTGCCAGCTCACCCGTGGGATCTAGCACAGATACGCAGTATTTT. Encoded protein: CASSPVGSSTDTQYF.

In this sample, this clone turned up a few times. The rearrangement links TRBV5-1 to TRBJ2-7; perhaps TRBD1 as D (6 bases). The germline V gene has CDR1 SGHRS and CDR2 YFSETQ. Trimming left V 7 bases short and J 0 bases short, with 20 bases between. The CDR3 has 16 amino acids. The CDR3 region is CASSPGGGHLSYEQYF. CDR3 nucleotide sequence: TGCGCCAGCTCCCCGGGTGGGGGACACCTCTCCTACGAGCAGTACTTC. Full variable domain (missing parts from reference TRBV5-1 and TRBJ2-7): KAGVTQTPRYLIKTRGQQVTLSCSPISGHRSVSWYQQTPGQGLQFLFEYFSETQRNKGNFPGRFSGRQFSNSRSEMNVSTLELGDSALYLCASSPGGGHLSYEQYFGPGTRLTVT.